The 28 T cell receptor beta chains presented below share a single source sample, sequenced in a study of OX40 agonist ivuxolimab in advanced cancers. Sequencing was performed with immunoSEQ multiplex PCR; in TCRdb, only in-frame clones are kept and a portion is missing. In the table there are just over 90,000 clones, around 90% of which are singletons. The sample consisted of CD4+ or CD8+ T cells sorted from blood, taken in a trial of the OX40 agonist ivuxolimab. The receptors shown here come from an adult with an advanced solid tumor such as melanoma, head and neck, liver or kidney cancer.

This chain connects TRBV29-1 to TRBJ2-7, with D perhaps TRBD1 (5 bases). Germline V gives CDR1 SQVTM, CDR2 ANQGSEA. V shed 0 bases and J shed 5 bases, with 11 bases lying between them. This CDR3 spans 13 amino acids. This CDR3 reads CSVEEGARDEQYF. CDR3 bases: TGCAGCGTTGAAGAAGGGGCTAGGGACGAGCAGTACTTC.

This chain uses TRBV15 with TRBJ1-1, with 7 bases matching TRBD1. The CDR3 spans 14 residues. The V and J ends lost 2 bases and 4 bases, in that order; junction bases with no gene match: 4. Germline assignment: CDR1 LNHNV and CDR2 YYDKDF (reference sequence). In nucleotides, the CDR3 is TGTGCCACCAGCAGAAGACAGGGAGGCACTGAAGCTTTCTTT. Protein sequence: CATSRRQGGTEAFF.

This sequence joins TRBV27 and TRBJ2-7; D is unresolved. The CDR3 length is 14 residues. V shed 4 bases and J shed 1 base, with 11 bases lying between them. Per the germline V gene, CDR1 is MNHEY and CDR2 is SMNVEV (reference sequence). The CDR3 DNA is TGTGCCAGCAGTTCCTTTCTCGGGTCCTACGAGCAGTACTTC. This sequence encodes CASSSFLGSYEQYF.

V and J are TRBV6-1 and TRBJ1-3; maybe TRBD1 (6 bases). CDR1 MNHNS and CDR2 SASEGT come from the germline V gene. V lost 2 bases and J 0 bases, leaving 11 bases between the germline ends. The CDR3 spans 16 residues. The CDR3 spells CASSEMDSSSGNTIYF. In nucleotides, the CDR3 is TGTGCCAGCAGTGAAATGGACAGCTCCTCTGGAAACACCATATATTTT.

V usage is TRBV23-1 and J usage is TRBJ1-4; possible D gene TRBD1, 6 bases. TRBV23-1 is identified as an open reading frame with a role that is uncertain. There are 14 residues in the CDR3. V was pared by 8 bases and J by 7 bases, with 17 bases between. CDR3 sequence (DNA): TGCGCCAGCGTTAATCCACACAGGGTTGAAAAACTGTTTTTT. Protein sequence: CASVNPHRVEKLFF.

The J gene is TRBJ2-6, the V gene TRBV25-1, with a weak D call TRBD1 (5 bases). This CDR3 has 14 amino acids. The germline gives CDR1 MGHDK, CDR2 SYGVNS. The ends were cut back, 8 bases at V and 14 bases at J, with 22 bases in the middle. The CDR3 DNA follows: TGTGCCAGCGGGCCCCTTGACAGTTCCCCCATCCTGACTTTC. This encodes CASGPLDSSPILTF.

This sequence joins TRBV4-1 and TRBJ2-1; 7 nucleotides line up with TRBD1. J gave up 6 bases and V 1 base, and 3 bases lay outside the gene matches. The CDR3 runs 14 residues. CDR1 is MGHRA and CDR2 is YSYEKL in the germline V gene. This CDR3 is CASSQGNRGNEQFF. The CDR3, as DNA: TGCGCCAGCAGCCAAGGGAACAGGGGCAATGAGCAGTTCTTC.

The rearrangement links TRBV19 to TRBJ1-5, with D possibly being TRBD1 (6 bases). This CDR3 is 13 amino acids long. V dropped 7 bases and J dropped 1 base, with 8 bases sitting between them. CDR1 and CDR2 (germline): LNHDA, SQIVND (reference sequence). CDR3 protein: CASTQGSNQPQHF. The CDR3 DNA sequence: TGTGCCAGTACACAGGGCAGCAATCAGCCCCAGCATTTT.

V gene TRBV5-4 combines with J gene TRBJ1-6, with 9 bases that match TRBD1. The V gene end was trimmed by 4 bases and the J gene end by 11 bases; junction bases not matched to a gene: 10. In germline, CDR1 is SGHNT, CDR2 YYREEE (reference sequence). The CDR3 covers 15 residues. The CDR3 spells CASSVDRGRSPPLHF. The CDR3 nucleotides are TGTGCCAGCAGCGTGGACAGGGGCCGCTCGCCACCCCTCCACTTT.

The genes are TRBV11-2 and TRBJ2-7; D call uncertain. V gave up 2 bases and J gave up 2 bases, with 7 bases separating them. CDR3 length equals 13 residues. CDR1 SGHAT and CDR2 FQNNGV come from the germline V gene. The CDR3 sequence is CASSLTAAYEQYF. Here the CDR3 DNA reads TGTGCCAGCAGCTTAACAGCAGCCTACGAGCAGTACTTC.

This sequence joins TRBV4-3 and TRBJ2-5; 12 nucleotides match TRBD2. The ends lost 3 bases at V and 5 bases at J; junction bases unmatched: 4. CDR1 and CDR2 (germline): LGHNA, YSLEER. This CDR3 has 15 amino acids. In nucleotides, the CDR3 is TGCGCCAGCAGCCAGACTAGCGGGAGCGAGGAGACCCAGTACTTC. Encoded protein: CASSQTSGSEETQYF.

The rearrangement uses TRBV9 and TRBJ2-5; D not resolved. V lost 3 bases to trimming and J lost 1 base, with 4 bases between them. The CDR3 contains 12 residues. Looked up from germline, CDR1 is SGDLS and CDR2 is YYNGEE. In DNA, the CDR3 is TGTGCCAGCAGCGGAAGCCAAGAGACCCAGTACTTC. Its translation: CASSGSQETQYF. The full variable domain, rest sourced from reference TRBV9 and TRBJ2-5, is DSGVTQTPKHLITATGQRVTLRCSPRSGDLSVYWYQQSLDQGLQFLIQYYNGEERAKGNILERFSAQQFPDLHSELNLSSLELGDSALYFCASSGSQETQYFGPGTRLLVL.

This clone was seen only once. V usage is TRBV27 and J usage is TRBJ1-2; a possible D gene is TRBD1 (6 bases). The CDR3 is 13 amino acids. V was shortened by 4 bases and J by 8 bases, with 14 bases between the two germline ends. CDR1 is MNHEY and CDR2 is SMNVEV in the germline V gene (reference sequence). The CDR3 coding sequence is TGTGCCAGCAGTTATACGGGACATAAAGGCTACACCTTC. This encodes CASSYTGHKGYTF.

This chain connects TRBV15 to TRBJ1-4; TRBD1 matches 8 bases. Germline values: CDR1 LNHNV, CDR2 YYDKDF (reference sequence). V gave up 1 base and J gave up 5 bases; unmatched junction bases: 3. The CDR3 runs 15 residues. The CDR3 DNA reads TGTGCCACCAGCAGAGCTCGACAGGGGAATGAAAAACTGTTTTTT. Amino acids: CATSRARQGNEKLFF.

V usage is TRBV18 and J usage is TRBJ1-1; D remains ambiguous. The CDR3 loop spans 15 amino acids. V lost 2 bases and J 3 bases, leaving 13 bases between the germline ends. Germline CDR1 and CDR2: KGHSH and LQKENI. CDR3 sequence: CASSPGWLGYTEAFF. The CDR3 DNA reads TGTGCCAGCTCACCAGGGTGGCTAGGTTACACTGAAGCTTTCTTT.

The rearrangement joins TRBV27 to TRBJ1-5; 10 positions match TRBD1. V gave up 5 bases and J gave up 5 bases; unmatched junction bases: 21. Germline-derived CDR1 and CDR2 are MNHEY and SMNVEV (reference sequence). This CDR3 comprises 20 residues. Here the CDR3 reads CASSQSHNRFGTGVYQPQHF. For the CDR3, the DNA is TGTGCCAGCAGTCAGTCCCACAACCGATTTGGGACAGGGGTTTATCAGCCCCAGCATTTT.

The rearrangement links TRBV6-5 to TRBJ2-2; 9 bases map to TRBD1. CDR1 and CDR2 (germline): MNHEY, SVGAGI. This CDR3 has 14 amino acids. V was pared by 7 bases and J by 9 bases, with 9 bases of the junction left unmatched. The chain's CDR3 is CASTKTGGGRELFF. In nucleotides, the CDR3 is TGTGCCAGCACCAAGACAGGGGGAGGCAGGGAGCTGTTTTTT.

CDR3 in amino acids: CASSVGRGLPRNTIYF. Written as DNA, the CDR3 is TGTGCCAGCAGCGTAGGTAGGGGGCTACCTAGGAACACCATATATTTT. V is TRBV9 and J is TRBJ1-3; 7 nucleotides line up with TRBD1. The trim removed 0 bases at V and 7 bases at J, leaving 10 bases unmatched. The CDR3 loop spans 16 amino acids. Germline CDR1 and CDR2: SGDLS and YYNGEE.

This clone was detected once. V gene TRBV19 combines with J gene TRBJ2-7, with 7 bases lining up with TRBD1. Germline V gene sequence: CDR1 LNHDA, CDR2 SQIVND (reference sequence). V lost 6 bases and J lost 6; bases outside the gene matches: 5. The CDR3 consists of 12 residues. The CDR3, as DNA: TGTGCCAGTAGCAACGACAGGGCCGAGCAGTACTTC. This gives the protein CASSNDRAEQYF. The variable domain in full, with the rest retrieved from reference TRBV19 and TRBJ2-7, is DGGITQSPKYLFRKEGQNVTLSCEQNLNHDAMYWYRQDPGQGLRLIYYSQIVNDFQKGDIAEGYSVSREKKESFPLTVTSAQKNPTAFYLCASSNDRAEQYFGPGTRLTVT.

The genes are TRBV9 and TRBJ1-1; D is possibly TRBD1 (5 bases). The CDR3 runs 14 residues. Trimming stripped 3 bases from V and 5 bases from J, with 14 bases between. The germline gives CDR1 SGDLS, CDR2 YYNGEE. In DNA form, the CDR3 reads TGTGCCAGCAGCGGCACAGGTTCTAAGACTGAAGCTTTCTTT. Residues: CASSGTGSKTEAFF.

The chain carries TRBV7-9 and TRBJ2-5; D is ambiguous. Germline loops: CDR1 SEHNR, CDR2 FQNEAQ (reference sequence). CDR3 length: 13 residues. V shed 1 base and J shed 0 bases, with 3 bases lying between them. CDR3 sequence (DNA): TGTGCCAGCAGCTTAGTAGACCAAGAGACCCAGTACTTC. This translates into CASSLVDQETQYF.

In nucleotides, the CDR3 is TGCGCCAGCAGCCAGTCCGCCGGGACAGATAATTCACCCCTCCACTTT. Residues: CASSQSAGTDNSPLHF. The V call is TRBV4-1, the J call TRBJ1-6; TRBD1 agrees at 7 bases. The CDR3 is 16 residues long. The germline CDR1 and CDR2 sequences are MGHRA and YSYEKL. Germline trimming cut 3 bases from V and 5 bases from J; bases unmatched to any gene: 7.

CDR3 DNA: TGTGCCAGCAGCTTAGGAGGAGAGCAGTACTTC. Its protein is CASSLGGEQYF. This chain links TRBV13 with TRBJ2-7; D call uncertain. Germline assignment: CDR1 PRHDT and CDR2 FYEKMQ (reference sequence). The CDR3 covers 11 residues. Trimming shortened V by 0 bases and J by 7 bases, and 4 bases separated the two germline ends.

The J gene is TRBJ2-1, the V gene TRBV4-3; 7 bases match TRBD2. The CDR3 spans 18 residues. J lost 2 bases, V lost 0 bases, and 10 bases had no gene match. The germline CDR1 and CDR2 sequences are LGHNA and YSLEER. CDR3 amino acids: CASSQDGVGGGAYNEQFF. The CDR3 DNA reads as TGCGCCAGCAGCCAAGATGGGGTTGGGGGGGGAGCCTACAATGAGCAGTTCTTC.

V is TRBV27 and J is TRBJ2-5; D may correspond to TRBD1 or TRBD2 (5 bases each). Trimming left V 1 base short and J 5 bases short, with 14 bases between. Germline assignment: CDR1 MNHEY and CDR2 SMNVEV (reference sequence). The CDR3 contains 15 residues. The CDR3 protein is CASSLWGRERETQYF. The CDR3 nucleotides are TGTGCCAGCAGTTTATGGGGCAGGGAGCGGGAGACCCAGTACTTC.

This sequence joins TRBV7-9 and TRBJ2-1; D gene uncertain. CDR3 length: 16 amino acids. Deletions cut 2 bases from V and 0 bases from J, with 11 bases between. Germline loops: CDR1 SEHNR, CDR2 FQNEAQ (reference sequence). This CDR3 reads CASSLSQPSSYNEQFF. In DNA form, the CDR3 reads TGTGCCAGCAGCTTAAGTCAGCCCAGCTCCTACAATGAGCAGTTCTTC.

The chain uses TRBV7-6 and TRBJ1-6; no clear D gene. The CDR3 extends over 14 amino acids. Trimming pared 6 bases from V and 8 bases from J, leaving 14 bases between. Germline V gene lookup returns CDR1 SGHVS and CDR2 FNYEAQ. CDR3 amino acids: CASSSSPSYSPLHF. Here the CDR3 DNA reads TGTGCCAGCAGTTCAAGTCCCTCCTATTCACCCCTCCACTTT.

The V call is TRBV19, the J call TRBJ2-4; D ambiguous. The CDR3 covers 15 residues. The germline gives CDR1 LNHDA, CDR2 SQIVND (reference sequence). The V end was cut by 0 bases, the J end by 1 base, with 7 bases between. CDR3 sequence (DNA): TGTGCCAGTAGTATAGACAGTTCGGCCAAAAACATTCAGTACTTC. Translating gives CASSIDSSAKNIQYF.